The present TCR beta chain was sequenced within a study of blood T cell repertoires in COVID-19. About the research overall: Specimens from acute and convalescent COVID-19 originated in the United States, Italy and Spain. Sample material is recorded as cDNA or gDNA derived from T cells, B-cell-depleted T cells, or PBMCs.

Authors' analysis steps: It was from reference gene primer amplification that nucleated cell counts were estimated. Data came from immunoSEQ multiplex PCR; TCRdb stores just in-frame clones and leaves some out. The DNA was the basis for D and trimming; V, J and clone size are from that table. In the table there are under 250,000 clones, more than 75% of which are singletons. Germline V gene sequence: CDR1 LGHNA, CDR2 YSLEER. The V end lost 4 bases, the J end lost 8 bases, and 14 bases lay between the germline ends. CDR3 length: 14 amino acids. This chain connects TRBV4-3 to TRBJ1-4; TRBD1 might be the D (5 bases). Material for sequencing was peripheral blood. This TCR was recovered from a woman between 70 and 85 years old with active or convalescent COVID-19. Here the CDR3 DNA reads TGCGCCAGCAGCCCCGAGTCCAGGGTAGAAAAACTGTTTTTT. This translates into CASSPESRVEKLFF.